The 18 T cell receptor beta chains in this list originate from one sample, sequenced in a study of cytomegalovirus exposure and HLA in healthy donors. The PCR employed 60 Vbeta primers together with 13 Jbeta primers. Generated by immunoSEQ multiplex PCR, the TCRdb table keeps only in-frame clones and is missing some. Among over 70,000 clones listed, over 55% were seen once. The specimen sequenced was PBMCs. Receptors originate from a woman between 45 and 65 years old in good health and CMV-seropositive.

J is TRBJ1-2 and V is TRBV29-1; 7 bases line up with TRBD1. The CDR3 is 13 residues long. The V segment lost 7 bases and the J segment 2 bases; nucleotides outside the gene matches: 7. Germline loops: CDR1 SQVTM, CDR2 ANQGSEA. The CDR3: CSAPDRDNYGYTF. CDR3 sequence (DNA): TGCAGCGCTCCCGACAGGGACAACTATGGCTACACCTTC.

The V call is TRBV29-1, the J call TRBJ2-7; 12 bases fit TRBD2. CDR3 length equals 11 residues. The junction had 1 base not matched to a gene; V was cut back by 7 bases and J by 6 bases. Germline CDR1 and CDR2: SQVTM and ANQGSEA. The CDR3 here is CSGLAGVEQYF. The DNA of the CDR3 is TGCAGCGGACTAGCGGGGGTCGAGCAGTACTTC.

DNA of the CDR3: TGTGCCAGCAGCTTTCAGGGGACAGCTCAAGAGACCCAGTACTTC. Translation: CASSFQGTAQETQYF. The genes are TRBV5-6 and TRBJ2-5; 7 bases are shared with TRBD1. Trimming at V came to 2 bases and at J to 2 bases, leaving 6 bases not matched to a gene. The germline CDR1 and CDR2 sequences are SGHDT and YYEEEE. The CDR3 covers 15 residues.

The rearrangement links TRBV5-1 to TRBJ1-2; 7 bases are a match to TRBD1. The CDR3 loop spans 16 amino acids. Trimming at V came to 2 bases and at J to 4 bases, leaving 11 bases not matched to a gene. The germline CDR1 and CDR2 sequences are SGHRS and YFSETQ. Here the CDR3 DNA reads TGCGCCAGCAGCTTAGGAGGGGGCGTTCGTCCCTATGGCTACACCTTC. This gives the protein CASSLGGGVRPYGYTF.

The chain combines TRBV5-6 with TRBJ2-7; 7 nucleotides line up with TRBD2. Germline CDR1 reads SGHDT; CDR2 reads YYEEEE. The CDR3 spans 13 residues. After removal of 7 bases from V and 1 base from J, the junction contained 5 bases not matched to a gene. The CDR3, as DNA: TGTGCCAGCTACGGTAGCGGGTCCTACGAGCAGTACTTC. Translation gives CASYGSGSYEQYF.

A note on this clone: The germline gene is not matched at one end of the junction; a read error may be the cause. The CDR3 DNA is TGTTCCAGCACCAAGAGAGAGGATGAAGCTTTCTTT. It encodes CSSTKREDEAFF. The V and J genes are TRBV7-9 and TRBJ1-1, with D uncertain. The CDR3 has 12 residues. Germline CDR1 reads SEHNR; CDR2 reads FQNEAQ (reference sequence).

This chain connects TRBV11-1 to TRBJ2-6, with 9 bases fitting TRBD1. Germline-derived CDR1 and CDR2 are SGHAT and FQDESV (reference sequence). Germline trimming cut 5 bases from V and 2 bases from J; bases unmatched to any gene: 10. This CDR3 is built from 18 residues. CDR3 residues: CASSPGPGQGAGANVLTF. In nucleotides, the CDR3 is TGTGCCAGCAGCCCAGGCCCGGGACAGGGTGCTGGGGCCAACGTCCTGACTTTC.

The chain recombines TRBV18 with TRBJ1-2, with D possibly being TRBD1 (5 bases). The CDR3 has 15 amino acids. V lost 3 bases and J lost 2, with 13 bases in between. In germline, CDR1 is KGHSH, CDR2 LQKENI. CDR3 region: CASSPLGEANYGYTF. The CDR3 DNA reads TGTGCCAGCTCACCGTTGGGGGAGGCAAACTATGGCTACACCTTC.

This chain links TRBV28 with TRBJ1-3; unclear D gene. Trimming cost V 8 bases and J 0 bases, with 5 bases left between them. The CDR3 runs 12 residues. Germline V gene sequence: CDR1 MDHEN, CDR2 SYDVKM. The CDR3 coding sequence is TGTGCCAGCGTAAACTCTGGAAACACCATATATTTT. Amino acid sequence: CASVNSGNTIYF.

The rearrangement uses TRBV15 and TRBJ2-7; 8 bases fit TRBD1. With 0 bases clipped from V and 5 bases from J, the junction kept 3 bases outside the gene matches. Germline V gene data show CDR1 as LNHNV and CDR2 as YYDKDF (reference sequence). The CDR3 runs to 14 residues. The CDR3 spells CATSRDDRGDEQYF. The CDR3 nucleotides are TGTGCCACCAGCAGAGATGACAGGGGTGACGAGCAGTACTTC.

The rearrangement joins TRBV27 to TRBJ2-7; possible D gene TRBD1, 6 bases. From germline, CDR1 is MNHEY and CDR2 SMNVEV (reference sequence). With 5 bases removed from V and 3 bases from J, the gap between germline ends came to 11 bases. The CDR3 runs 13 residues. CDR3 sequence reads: CASSRTENYEQYF. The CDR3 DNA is TGTGCCAGCAGTCGGACAGAGAACTACGAGCAGTACTTC.

Here the CDR3 reads CATRGGATDTQYF. CDR3 sequence (DNA): TGTGCCACTAGGGGGGGGGCTACAGATACGCAGTATTTT. J is TRBJ2-3 and V is TRBV2, with D possibly matching TRBD2 (7 bases). The length of the CDR3 is 13 residues. Trimming took 10 bases from V and 3 from J, leaving 14 bases between them. Germline V lookup: CDR1 SNHLY, CDR2 FYNNEI.

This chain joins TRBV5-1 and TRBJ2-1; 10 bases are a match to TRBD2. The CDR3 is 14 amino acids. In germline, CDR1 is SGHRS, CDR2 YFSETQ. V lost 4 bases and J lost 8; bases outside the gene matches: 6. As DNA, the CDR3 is TGCGCCAGCAGCCAGCGGGAGGGTGGAGATGAGCAGTTCTTC. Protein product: CASSQREGGDEQFF.

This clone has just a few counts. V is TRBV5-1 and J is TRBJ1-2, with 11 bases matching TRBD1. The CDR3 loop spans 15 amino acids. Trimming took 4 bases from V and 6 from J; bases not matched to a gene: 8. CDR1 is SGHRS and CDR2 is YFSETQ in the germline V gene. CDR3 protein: CASSTRTGGLDGYTF. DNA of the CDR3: TGCGCCAGCAGCACCCGGACAGGGGGCTTGGATGGCTACACCTTC.

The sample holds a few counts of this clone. CDR3 in DNA: TGTGCCAGCAGACCAGGACTAGCGGGGGGCGCCTGGAATGAGCAGTTCTTC. Protein: CASRPGLAGGAWNEQFF. J is TRBJ2-1 and V is TRBV27, with TRBD2 matching 14 bases. Germline CDR1 is MNHEY and CDR2 is SMNVEV (reference sequence). The CDR3 sequence is 17 residues long. Unmatched junction bases numbered 11, after V lost 6 bases and J lost 7 bases.

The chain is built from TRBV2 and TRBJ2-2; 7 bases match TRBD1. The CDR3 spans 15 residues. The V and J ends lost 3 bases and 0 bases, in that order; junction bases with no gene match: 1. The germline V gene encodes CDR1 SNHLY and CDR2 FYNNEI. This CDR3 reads CASSDRGPNTGELFF. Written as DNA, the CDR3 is TGTGCCAGCAGTGATAGGGGGCCGAACACCGGGGAGCTGTTTTTT.

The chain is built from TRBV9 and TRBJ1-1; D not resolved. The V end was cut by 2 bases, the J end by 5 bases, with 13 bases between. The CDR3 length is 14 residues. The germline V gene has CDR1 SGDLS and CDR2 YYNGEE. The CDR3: CASSVTPWATEAFF. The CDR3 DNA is TGTGCCAGCAGCGTGACCCCCTGGGCAACTGAAGCTTTCTTT.

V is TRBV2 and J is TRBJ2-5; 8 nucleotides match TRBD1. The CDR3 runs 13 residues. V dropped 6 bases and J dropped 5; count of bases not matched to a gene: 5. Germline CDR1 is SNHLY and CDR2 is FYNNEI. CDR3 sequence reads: CASRSGGSETQYF. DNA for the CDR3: TGTGCCAGCAGGTCAGGGGGCTCGGAGACCCAGTACTTC.